The 15 T cell receptor beta chains reported below all come from one sample, sequenced in a study of blood T cell repertoires in COVID-19. TCRdb's table, derived via immunoSEQ multiplex PCR, lists solely in-frame clones and lacks some. Among tens of thousands of clones listed, approximately 81% were seen once. The sample was peripheral blood. The receptors were sampled from a man at least 80 years old with active or convalescent COVID-19.

This clone was seen a single time. V gene TRBV7-9 combines with J gene TRBJ2-7; TRBD1 aligns across 7 bases. The CDR3 is 17 amino acids. V lost 5 bases, J lost 5 bases, and 18 bases stayed unmatched. CDR1 SEHNR and CDR2 FQNEAQ come from the germline V gene (reference sequence). Written as DNA, the CDR3 is TGTGCCAGCAGCCGGAACAGGGGCGATTTGAGTCCGGACGAGCAGTACTTC. Translating it yields CASSRNRGDLSPDEQYF.

This clone has more than one count but fewer than ten. The chain uses TRBV4-3 and TRBJ2-1, with D perhaps TRBD2 (5 bases). V was clipped by 8 bases and J by 10 bases, with 15 bases between them. The CDR3 has 12 residues. The germline CDR1 and CDR2 sequences are LGHNA and YSLEER. The CDR3 protein is CASLGVQREQFF. DNA of the CDR3: TGCGCCAGCCTCGGAGTGCAGCGGGAGCAGTTCTTC.

This clone appeared once. The chain links TRBV10-3 to TRBJ2-2, with D uncertain. V dropped 2 bases and J dropped 3 bases, with 7 bases sitting between them. The CDR3 loop spans 14 amino acids. The germline V gene has CDR1 ENHRY and CDR2 SYGVKD. The CDR3 sequence is CAISEVTDTGELFF. CDR3 bases: TGTGCCATCAGTGAGGTAACAGACACCGGGGAGCTGTTTTTT.

This rearrangement joins TRBV5-6 to TRBJ1-2; 7 bases match TRBD1. The CDR3 extends over 13 amino acids. Germline assignment: CDR1 SGHDT and CDR2 YYEEEE. V trimming: 1 base; J trimming: 7 bases; junction bases outside the gene matches: 4. CDR3 in amino acids: CASSLRQGVGYTF. CDR3 bases: TGTGCCAGCAGCTTGCGACAGGGCGTTGGCTACACCTTC.

V usage is TRBV6-2 or TRBV6-3 and J usage is TRBJ1-2; D remains unclear. CDR1 and CDR2 from the germline V gene are MNHEY and SVGEGT. Trimming left V 5 bases short and J 3 bases short, with 10 bases between. This CDR3 is built from 13 residues. The CDR3 here is CASSKSGDYGYTF. CDR3 bases: TGTGCCAGCAGTAAGAGCGGTGACTATGGCTACACCTTC.

The chain combines TRBV6-5 with TRBJ2-3; a possible D gene is TRBD1 (6 bases). The CDR3 contains 15 residues. The V and J ends lost 2 bases and 0 bases respectively, with 9 bases between them. Germline V gene data show CDR1 as MNHEY and CDR2 as SVGAGI. Written as DNA, the CDR3 is TGTGCCAGCAGTTACGACAGGAGGAGCACAGATACGCAGTATTTT. Translated, it gives CASSYDRRSTDTQYF.

CDR3 residues: CATPAGGDGELFF. The DNA of the CDR3 is TGTGCCACCCCAGCGGGGGGGGACGGGGAGCTGTTTTTT. The rearrangement uses TRBV5-4 and TRBJ2-2; 10 nucleotides align to TRBD2. CDR3 length: 13 amino acids. Germline lookup yields CDR1 SGHNT and CDR2 YYREEE (reference sequence). With 9 bases clipped from V and 7 bases from J, the junction kept 6 bases outside the gene matches.

The chain has TRBV3-1 (or the pseudogene TRBV3-2) and TRBJ2-3; 13 bases are shared with TRBD2. Germline V gene data show CDR1 as LGHDT and CDR2 as YNNKEL (reference sequence). The junction had 6 bases not matched to a gene; V was cut back by 5 bases and J by 4 bases. This CDR3 is built from 16 residues. CDR3 in amino acids: CASSRRLAGGADTQYF. CDR3 DNA: TGTGCCAGCAGCAGAAGACTAGCGGGGGGAGCAGATACGCAGTATTTT.

The chain combines TRBV7-3 with TRBJ2-3, with D perhaps matching TRBD1 (6 bases). Germline V gives CDR1 SGHTA, CDR2 FQGTGA. CDR3 length: 17 amino acids. Between the trimmed V and J ends, which lost 5 bases and 5 bases, there was a span of 23 bases. The CDR3 reads CASSAQGSPMGIDTQYF. The CDR3 region has the DNA TGTGCCAGCAGCGCGCAGGGGAGCCCAATGGGGATAGATACGCAGTATTTT.

This clone was seen a handful of times. The chain couples TRBV6-5 to TRBJ1-2; D is unclear. The V gene lost 6 bases and the J gene lost 5 bases, with 19 bases spanning the gap. Per germline, CDR1 MNHEY and CDR2 SVGAGI. The length of the CDR3 is 15 residues. The CDR3 DNA is TGTGCCAGCAGCACCCCCCGGGCAGGAGGATATGGCTACACCTTC. This sequence encodes CASSTPRAGGYGYTF.

The CDR3 DNA sequence: TGCAGTGCTAGTCCAGGACAGGGGGCCGATACGCAGTATTTT. Its translation is CSASPGQGADTQYF. This rearrangement joins TRBV20-1 to TRBJ2-3, with 11 bases lining up with TRBD1. From germline, CDR1 is DFQATT and CDR2 SNEGSKA (reference sequence). V was clipped by 3 bases and J by 6 bases; unmatched bases: 5. This CDR3 region has 14 residues.

This chain joins TRBV7-2 and TRBJ2-7; 8 bases map to TRBD1. The CDR3 has 19 amino acids. Germline CDR1 and CDR2: SGHTA and FQGNSA. V was pared by 0 bases and J by 1 base, with 14 bases of the junction left unmatched. For the CDR3, the DNA is TGTGCCAGCAGCTTAGCGGGGGCAGCTAGGACAGGGAGGTCCTACGAGCAGTACTTC. It yields the protein CASSLAGAARTGRSYEQYF. The full variable domain, rest sourced from reference TRBV7-2 and TRBJ2-7, is GAGVSQSPSNKVTEKGKDVELRCDPISGHTALYWYRQSLGQGLEFLIYFQGNSAPDKSGLPSDRFSAERTGGSVSTLTIQRTQQEDSAVYLCASSLAGAARTGRSYEQYFGPGTRLTVT.

The chain employs TRBV4-2 and TRBJ2-3; TRBD1 might be the D (6 bases). CDR1 is LGHNA, CDR2 YNFKEQ, per germline. The germline V and J ends were trimmed by 4 bases and 11 bases, with 19 bases remaining between them. This CDR3 has 14 amino acids. This CDR3 reads CASSRRDRDTQQYF. CDR3 nucleotides: TGTGCCAGCAGCCGAAGGGATCGGGACACACAGCAGTATTTT.

The V call is TRBV4-2, the J call TRBJ1-6; D remains unclear. This CDR3 has 13 amino acids. V lost 5 bases, J lost 6 bases, and 8 bases lay in between. Germline assignment: CDR1 LGHNA and CDR2 YNFKEQ. The CDR3 nucleotides read TGTGCCAGCAGCAGTGGGAGTAATTCACCCCTCCACTTT. Its translation: CASSSGSNSPLHF.

CDR3 DNA sequence: TGTGCTAGTGGTTTGGTAATGGACAGGGGTTTACCGAACACTGAAGCTTTCTTT. Translated, it gives CASGLVMDRGLPNTEAFF. The chain joins TRBV12-5 to TRBJ1-1, with TRBD1 matching over 9 bases. CDR1 and CDR2 (germline): LGHNT, FRNRAP. The length of the CDR3 is 18 residues. With V trimmed by 0 bases and J by 1 base, 9 bases remained unmatched.